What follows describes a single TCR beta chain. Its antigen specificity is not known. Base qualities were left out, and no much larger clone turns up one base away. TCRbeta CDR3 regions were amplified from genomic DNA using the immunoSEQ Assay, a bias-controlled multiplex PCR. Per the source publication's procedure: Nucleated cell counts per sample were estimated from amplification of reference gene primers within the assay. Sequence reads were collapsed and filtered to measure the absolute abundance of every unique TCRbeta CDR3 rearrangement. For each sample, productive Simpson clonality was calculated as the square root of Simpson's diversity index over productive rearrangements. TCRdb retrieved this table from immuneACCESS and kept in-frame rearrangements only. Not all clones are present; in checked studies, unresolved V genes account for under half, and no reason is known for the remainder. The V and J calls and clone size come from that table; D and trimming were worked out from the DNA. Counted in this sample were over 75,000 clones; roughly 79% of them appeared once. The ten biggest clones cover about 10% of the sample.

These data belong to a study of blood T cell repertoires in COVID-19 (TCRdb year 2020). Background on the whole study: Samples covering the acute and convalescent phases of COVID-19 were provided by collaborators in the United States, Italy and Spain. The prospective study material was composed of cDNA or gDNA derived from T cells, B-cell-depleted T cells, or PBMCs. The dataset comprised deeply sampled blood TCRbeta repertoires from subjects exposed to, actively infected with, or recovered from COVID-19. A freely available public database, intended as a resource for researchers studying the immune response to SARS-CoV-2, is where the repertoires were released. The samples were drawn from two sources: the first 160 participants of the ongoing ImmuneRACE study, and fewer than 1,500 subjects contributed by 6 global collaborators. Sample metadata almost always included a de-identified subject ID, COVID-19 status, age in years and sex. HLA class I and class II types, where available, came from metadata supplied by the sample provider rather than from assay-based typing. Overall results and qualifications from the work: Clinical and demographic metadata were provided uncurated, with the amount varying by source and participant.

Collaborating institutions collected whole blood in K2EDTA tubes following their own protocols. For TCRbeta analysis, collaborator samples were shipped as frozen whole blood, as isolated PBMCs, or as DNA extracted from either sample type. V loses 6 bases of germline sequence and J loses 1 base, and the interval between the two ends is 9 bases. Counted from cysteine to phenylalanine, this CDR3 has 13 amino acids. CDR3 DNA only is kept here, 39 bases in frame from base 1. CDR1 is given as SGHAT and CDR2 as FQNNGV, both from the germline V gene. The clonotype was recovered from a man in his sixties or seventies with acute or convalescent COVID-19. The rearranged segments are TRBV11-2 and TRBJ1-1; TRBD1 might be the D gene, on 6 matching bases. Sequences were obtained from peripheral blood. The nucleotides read TGTGCCAGCAGACTGGACAGGAACACTGAAGCTTTCTTT. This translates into CASRLDRNTEAFF.